This TCR beta chain comes out of a study of blood T cell repertoires in COVID-19. Turning to the study itself: Samples representing acute and convalescent COVID-19 were sourced from the United States, Italy and Spain. From T cells, B-cell-depleted T cells, or PBMCs came the material, which was cDNA or gDNA.

V was shortened by 5 bases and J by 5 bases, with 18 bases between the two germline ends. The CDR3 spans 15 residues. Germline V lookup: CDR1 SEHNR, CDR2 FQNEAQ (reference sequence). The assay was immunoSEQ multiplex PCR, and TCRdb's table has in-frame clones only and misses some. Seen here are about 130,000 clones, roughly four fifths observed once, and the top ten hold over 9%. The specimen was peripheral blood. The chain employs TRBV7-9 and TRBJ1-1, with a weak D call TRBD1 (5 bases). The sequence came from a woman aged 55-75 years with acute or convalescent COVID-19. CDR3 in DNA: TGTGCCAGCAGCCCCCCCTGGGGTAAGGGGACTGAAGCTTTCTTT. This sequence encodes CASSPPWGKGTEAFF.